These 2 T cell receptor beta chains were sequenced from one sample in a study of blood T cell repertoires in COVID-19 (dated by TCRdb to the early 2020s). Receptor libraries were prepared by the immunoSEQ multiplex PCR assay. TCRdb holds this immuneACCESS table with in-frame rearrangements only. Some clones are missing; in checked studies, unresolved V genes explain under half, and the rest has no known cause. The sample records over 200,000 clones, 92% of which are singletons. The top ten constitute around 0.85% of the sample. The sample consisted of peripheral blood. These receptors all stem from a man aged 60-69 years with COVID-19, enrolled during active disease.

The genes are TRBV7-8 and TRBJ1-5; a possible D gene is TRBD1 (6 bases). Looked up from germline, CDR1 is SGHVS and CDR2 is FQNEAQ. CDR3 size: 16 residues. Trimming took off 7 bases at V and 0 bases at J, with 16 bases between the two ends. The chain's CDR3 is CASNSAGTLSNQPQHF. Written as DNA, the CDR3 is TGTGCCAGCAACTCCGCCGGGACACTTAGCAATCAGCCCCAGCATTTT.

The CDR3 sequence is CASRLFDSWNTEAFF. CDR3 bases: TGCGCCAGCAGACTCTTTGACTCATGGAACACTGAAGCTTTCTTT. The V and J genes are TRBV5-1 and TRBJ1-1; D remains ambiguous. The V gene's germline CDR1 is SGHRS and CDR2 YFSETQ. This CDR3 region has 15 residues. Trimming pared 5 bases from V and 1 base from J, leaving 15 bases between.